Sequencing of this TCR beta chain was carried out in a study of cytomegalovirus exposure and HLA in healthy donors. Findings of the study overall: The study carried out a later analysis of TCR beta sequences. It associated 15,000 to 20,000 of them with specific HLA alleles at a false discovery rate of 0.05.

PCR primers comprised 60 Vbeta and 13 Jbeta primers. The table came from immunoSEQ multiplex PCR; TCRdb's copy has only in-frame clones and leaves some out. This sample yields about 160,000 clones, of which around 78% are seen a single time; about 1.4% belongs to the top ten. In the case of this clone: Its antigen is currently unknown.

The CDR3 runs 14 residues. The germline V gene encodes CDR1 SGHNT and CDR2 YYREEE (reference sequence). Between the trimmed V and J ends, which lost 1 base and 5 bases, there was a span of 7 bases. The chain is built from TRBV5-4 and TRBJ1-6; possible D gene TRBD1, 5 bases. Sequenced input: PBMCs. This TCR was recovered from a man between 35 and 55 years old in good health and CMV-seronegative. CDR3 amino acids: CASSLIGDNSPLHF. As DNA, the CDR3 is TGTGCCAGCAGCTTGATAGGGGATAATTCACCCCTCCACTTT.